Given below is one TCR beta chain in context. Clones were sequenced by immunoSEQ multiplex PCR, and TCRdb holds only the in-frame ones, with some missing. The profile shows roughly 49,000 clones, more than 65% of them singletons. These data come from a study of T cells in tumors after PD-1 blockade. Germline V gives CDR1 MGHDK, CDR2 SYGVNS. The trim removed 7 bases at V and 5 bases at J, leaving 12 bases unmatched. The CDR3 covers 15 residues. The chain uses TRBV25-1 and TRBJ2-3; 7 bases are a match to TRBD1. Sequenced here: PBMCs, sampled before anti-PD-1 treatment. The sequence derives from a human donor with basal cell carcinoma. The CDR3 reads CASKRSEGAGDTQYF. The CDR3 nucleotides are TGTGCCAGCAAAAGATCTGAGGGGGCCGGAGATACGCAGTATTTT.